This T cell receptor (beta chain) comes out of a study of T cell responses to AZD1222 COVID-19 vaccine. General study results and limits: Unmutated regions of variants are reportedly targeted by nearly half of spike-specific TCRs. Baseline serology detected seropositivity in only six AZD1222 recipients. CD4 TCRs covered the whole spike, strongest at regions 160-218 and 743-854. No repertoire was sampled before or during the peak T cell response, only after it.

Sequencing used immunoSEQ multiplex PCR; TCRdb keeps in-frame clones, though not all of them. The sample has 65,000 to 95,000 clones, about 91% seen once; the top ten hold roughly 7%. Germline CDR1 is MNHEY and CDR2 is SVGAGI. The CDR3 is made up of 12 amino acids. Germline trimming cut 6 bases from V and 6 bases from J; bases unmatched to any gene: 3. Notes on this clone: The antigen is undetermined. In the same sample, other DNA sequences code for this CDR3.

J is TRBJ2-7 and V is TRBV6-5, with TRBD1 matching 9 bases. This receptor was taken from an adult in good health. Material: peripheral blood, obtained on day 0 of MenACWY control vaccination. CDR3 sequence (DNA): TGTGCCAGCAGCCGACAGGGGGGCGAGCAGTACTTC. Translated, it gives CASSRQGGEQYF.